A single sample gave rise to the 27 T cell receptor beta chains below, sequenced in a study of pediatric ulcerative colitis. The assay was immunoSEQ multiplex PCR, and TCRdb's table has in-frame clones only and misses some. The repertoire holds 30,000 or so clones, around 80% seen once, with around 4.5% in the top ten. The sequenced sample was blood. Receptor source: a boy between 5 and 17 years old with severe ulcerative colitis.

The chain joins TRBV7-6 to TRBJ1-1; D is possibly TRBD1 (5 bases). Germline loops: CDR1 SGHVS, CDR2 FNYEAQ. The V end was cut by 1 base, the J end by 11 bases, with 17 bases between. This CDR3 is built from 14 residues. The CDR3 DNA is TGTGCCAGCAGCTTAGGGGGTGAGGGGTCTCGGGCTTTCTTT. Residues: CASSLGGEGSRAFF.

This clone has just a few counts. The chain combines TRBV2 with TRBJ1-2, with 8 bases lining up with TRBD1. J lost 1 base, V lost 7 bases, and 5 bases had no gene match. CDR3 length: 14 amino acids. Germline CDR1 SNHLY, CDR2 FYNNEI. The CDR3 DNA reads TGTGCCAGCACTGGGGACAGGAGTAACTATGGCTACACCTTC. Amino acids: CASTGDRSNYGYTF.

The chain carries TRBV6-5 and TRBJ1-3, with 7 bases fitting TRBD1. Germline CDR1 and CDR2: MNHEY and SVGAGI. The CDR3 is 15 amino acids. The J segment lost 4 bases and the V segment lost 3 bases, leaving 6 bases of the junction unmatched. In nucleotides, the CDR3 is TGTGCCAGCAGTTATACCTCGGACAGGGGAAACACCATATATTTT. This codes for CASSYTSDRGNTIYF.

J is TRBJ2-7 and V is TRBV7-6; 7 bases are shared with TRBD1. This CDR3 contains 16 residues. Germline V lookup: CDR1 SGHVS, CDR2 FNYEAQ. Losses at the gene ends were 5 bases for V and 0 bases for J; bases not matched to a gene: 10. In DNA, the CDR3 is TGTGCCAGCAGCCCTTGGGACAGCCAAAACTCCTACGAGCAGTACTTC. Protein: CASSPWDSQNSYEQYF.

The chain carries TRBV19 and TRBJ1-1, with unresolved D. In germline, CDR1 is LNHDA, CDR2 SQIVND (reference sequence). CDR3 length: 14 amino acids. V was pared by 0 bases and J by 2 bases, with 7 bases between. This CDR3 reads CASSIEGRNTEAFF. The CDR3 DNA is TGTGCCAGTAGTATAGAGGGCCGTAACACTGAAGCTTTCTTT.

This chain connects TRBV18 to TRBJ2-1; D is unclear. V was shortened by 3 bases and J by 5 bases, with 5 bases between the two germline ends. CDR3 size: 12 residues. CDR1 is KGHSH, CDR2 LQKENI, per germline. The DNA of the CDR3 is TGTGCCAGCTCACCCGGAGACAATGAGCAGTTCTTC. Protein: CASSPGDNEQFF.

This rearrangement joins TRBV2 to TRBJ2-1; D not resolved. V lost 6 bases to trimming and J lost 3 bases, with 18 bases between them. This CDR3 spans 16 amino acids. CDR1 is SNHLY, CDR2 FYNNEI, per germline. The DNA for the CDR3 is TGTGCCAGCAGACGCGGCACAGCCACTATCTACAATGAGCAGTTCTTC. Protein product: CASRRGTATIYNEQFF.

This chain connects TRBV7-3 to TRBJ2-2; TRBD1 is a possible D gene (5 bases). The V end was cut by 5 bases, the J end by 0 bases, with 28 bases between. The V gene's germline CDR1 is SGHTA and CDR2 FQGTGA. The CDR3 covers 21 residues. The CDR3 here is CASSLIKYQGALKANTGELFF. CDR3 nucleotides: TGTGCCAGCAGCCTGATAAAATATCAGGGTGCGCTCAAAGCGAACACCGGGGAGCTGTTTTTT. Combining the CDR3 with reference TRBV7-3 and TRBJ2-2 gives the whole variable domain GAGVSQTPSNKVTEKGKYVELRCDPISGHTALYWYRQSLGQGPEFLIYFQGTGAADDSGLPNDRFFAVRPEGSVSTLKIQRTERGDSAVYLCASSLIKYQGALKANTGELFFGEGSRLTVL.

This clone was seen a few times. The V call is TRBV6-5, the J call TRBJ1-2; 7 bases are shared with TRBD1. The CDR3 is 14 residues long. The V and J ends lost 4 bases and 3 bases, in that order; junction bases with no gene match: 5. CDR1 and CDR2 from the germline V gene are MNHEY and SVGAGI. For the CDR3, the DNA is TGTGCCAGCAGTTCCGCCGGGACAGACTATGGCTACACCTTC. Amino acids: CASSSAGTDYGYTF.

The chain uses TRBV12-5 and TRBJ1-5; D unclear. The CDR3 is 11 residues long. Trimming took 3 bases from V and 6 from J, leaving 3 bases between them. Germline-derived CDR1 and CDR2 are LGHNT and FRNRAP. The CDR3 coding sequence is TGTGCTAGTGGTTTCGGTCAGCCCCAGCATTTT. Protein product: CASGFGQPQHF.

The chain combines TRBV19 with TRBJ2-7; D is possibly TRBD2 (5 bases). The germline CDR1 and CDR2 sequences are LNHDA and SQIVND (reference sequence). The V end was cut by 3 bases, the J end by 5 bases, with 11 bases between. The CDR3 sequence is 13 residues long. The CDR3: CASSIASNHEQYF. Here the CDR3 DNA reads TGTGCCAGTAGTATTGCTAGCAACCACGAGCAGTACTTC.

CDR3 in amino acids: CASSNPSYEQYF. The CDR3, as DNA: TGTGCCAGCAGCAACCCTTCTTACGAGCAGTACTTC. This sequence joins TRBV28 and TRBJ2-5, with D unresolved. The J call may not be correct, given that the DNA end is closer to TRBJ2-7. Per the germline V gene, CDR1 is MDHEN and CDR2 is SYDVKM. This CDR3 region has 12 residues.

In this sample, this clone turned up once. The chain has TRBV6-4 and TRBJ2-3; 7 bases fit TRBD2. This CDR3 has 14 amino acids. The V gene's germline CDR1 is MRHNA and CDR2 SNTAGT. Losses at the gene ends were 6 bases for V and 3 bases for J; bases not matched to a gene: 6. The CDR3 region has the DNA TGTGCCAGCAGACGACTAGCAACTACAGATACGCAGTATTTT. This encodes CASRRLATTDTQYF.

This rearrangement joins TRBV7-9 to TRBJ1-5, with TRBD1 matching 7 bases. The junction had 5 bases not matched to a gene; V was cut back by 5 bases and J by 4 bases. From germline, CDR1 is SEHNR and CDR2 FQNEAQ (reference sequence). The CDR3 sequence is 14 residues long. The CDR3 coding sequence is TGTGCCAGCAGCCAGGGGGGAGAGAATCAGCCCCAGCATTTT. Protein product: CASSQGGENQPQHF.

The rearrangement links TRBV7-3 to TRBJ2-7; no reliable D call. CDR1 SGHTA and CDR2 FQGTGA come from the germline V gene. With 2 bases removed from V and 6 bases from J, the gap between germline ends came to 2 bases. The CDR3 covers 10 residues. CDR3 nucleotides: TGTGCCAGCAGCTTAGCCGAGCAGTACTTC. This sequence encodes CASSLAEQYF.

V usage is TRBV19 and J usage is TRBJ2-7; 9 positions match TRBD1. J was trimmed by 5 bases and V by 5 bases; bases with no gene match: 10. Germline V gives CDR1 LNHDA, CDR2 SQIVND (reference sequence). This CDR3 has 15 residues. CDR3 residues: CASSPRGTGFNEQYF. The CDR3 DNA is TGTGCCAGTAGTCCAAGGGGGACAGGGTTTAACGAGCAGTACTTC.

This rearrangement joins TRBV30 to TRBJ2-1; D not certain. The CDR3 contains 11 residues. CDR1 is GTSNPN, CDR2 SVGIG, per germline (reference sequence). V gave up 5 bases and J gave up 10 bases, with 12 bases separating them. CDR3 sequence: CAWERAREQFF. CDR3 DNA: TGTGCCTGGGAAAGAGCGCGAGAGCAGTTCTTC.

As for this clone: The conserved closing phenylalanine or tryptophan is absent in this CDR3, likely reflecting a read error. Because the CDR3's place on the DNA is in doubt, the DNA is left out and the CDR3 is given as listed by TCRdb. This sequence joins TRBV30 and TRBJ1-5; the table's D gene call, TRBD1, was not cross checked with the DNA. Counting both end residues, the CDR3 totals 11 amino acids. CDR1 is GTSNPN, CDR2 SVGIG, per germline (reference sequence). The chain's CDR3 is CAWSAAGPQRY.

The V gene is TRBV6-6, the J gene TRBJ2-2; D is uncertain. Trimming shortened V by 0 bases and J by 2 bases, and 7 bases separated the two germline ends. This CDR3 contains 15 residues. In germline, CDR1 is MNHNY, CDR2 SVGAGI (reference sequence). The CDR3 sequence is CASSYSRTNTGELFF. The CDR3 nucleotides read TGTGCCAGCAGTTACTCCCGAACTAACACCGGGGAGCTGTTTTTT.

The chain combines TRBV6-5 with TRBJ1-1; D is possibly TRBD1 (5 bases). Trimming removed 3 bases from V and 4 bases from J, with 12 bases in between. The CDR3 has 14 residues. Looked up from germline, CDR1 is MNHEY and CDR2 is SVGAGI. In DNA, the CDR3 is TGTGCCAGCAGTTATACAGGAGCGGGCACTGAAGCTTTCTTT. It codes for CASSYTGAGTEAFF.

This clone was observed a few times. This rearrangement joins TRBV2 to TRBJ1-2, with 8 bases lining up with TRBD1. The trim removed 7 bases at V and 3 bases at J, leaving 4 bases unmatched. There are 13 residues in the CDR3. CDR1 is SNHLY and CDR2 is FYNNEI in the germline V gene. CDR3 region: CASTGTGYYGYTF. As DNA, the CDR3 is TGTGCCAGCACAGGGACAGGATACTATGGCTACACCTTC.

The chain couples TRBV11-3 to TRBJ2-5; TRBD1 might be the D (5 bases). Looked up from germline, CDR1 is SGHNT and CDR2 is YENEEA. V lost 5 bases and J 2 bases, leaving 15 bases between the germline ends. The CDR3 has 15 residues. CDR3 region: CASSKGPDRQETQYF. The CDR3 DNA reads as TGTGCCAGCAGCAAAGGCCCCGACAGACAAGAGACCCAGTACTTC.

The V call is TRBV29-1, the J call TRBJ2-1; no clear D gene. Germline V gene lookup returns CDR1 SQVTM and CDR2 ANQGSEA. The germline V and J ends were trimmed by 1 base and 10 bases, with 11 bases remaining between them. This CDR3 is built from 12 residues. CDR3 nucleotide sequence: TGCAGCGTTGAAGCTTTCCCTCGGGAGCAGTTCTTC. Protein: CSVEAFPREQFF.

The chain combines TRBV5-1 with TRBJ1-2, with D possibly being TRBD1 (6 bases). CDR3 length equals 15 residues. Per the germline V gene, CDR1 is SGHRS and CDR2 is YFSETQ. V lost 0 bases and J 6 bases, leaving 15 bases between the germline ends. The CDR3 DNA reads as TGCGCCAGCAGCTTGGTGGGGGGCTTTAATAATGGCTACACCTTC. Encoded protein: CASSLVGGFNNGYTF. The complete variable domain, with remaining parts taken from reference TRBV5-1 and TRBJ1-2, reads KAGVTQTPRYLIKTRGQQVTLSCSPISGHRSVSWYQQTPGQGLQFLFEYFSETQRNKGNFPGRFSGRQFSNSRSEMNVSTLELGDSALYLCASSLVGGFNNGYTFGSGTRLTVV.

The V and J genes are TRBV19 and TRBJ2-5, with 9 positions matching TRBD1. The junction had 3 bases not matched to a gene; V was cut back by 6 bases and J by 4 bases. The germline CDR1 and CDR2 sequences are LNHDA and SQIVND (reference sequence). The CDR3 has 13 amino acids. CDR3 bases: TGTGCCAGTAGCGGACAGGGGCGAGAGACCCAGTACTTC. Its translation is CASSGQGRETQYF.

The chain's CDR3 is CASSGMSSGNTIYF. In nucleotides, the CDR3 is TGTGCCAGCAGCGGGATGAGCTCTGGAAACACCATATATTTT. The J gene is TRBJ1-3, the V gene TRBV9; D gene ambiguous. The CDR3 is 14 residues long. Germline V gene sequence: CDR1 SGDLS, CDR2 YYNGEE. Trimming removed 3 bases at V and 0 bases at J, with 7 bases between.

V and J are TRBV9 and TRBJ2-1; 8 positions match TRBD2. CDR1 is SGDLS, CDR2 YYNGEE, per germline. The CDR3 sequence is 18 residues long. V lost 4 bases, J lost 4 bases, and 16 bases stayed unmatched. The DNA of the CDR3 is TGTGCCAGCAGCTCCCTAGCGGGCGAATCCCCCTCTTACAATGAGCAGTTCTTC. Translation: CASSSLAGESPSYNEQFF.